This T cell receptor (beta chain) is from a study of Graves' ophthalmopathy and Graves' hyperthyroidism. At least ten counts were recorded for this clonotype. RNA served as the template for amplifying TCR beta CDR3 regions. RT-PCR was first run with HTBI primers, then multiplex PCR in a second round. TCRdb processed the multiplex PCR reads anew with MiXCR; each CDR3 protein has one entry. Of about 400,000 distinct CDR3 sequences in the sample, approximately 15% are singletons; the top ten hold 5.5% to 8%. The hyperthyroidism patients had a new diagnosis of under 2 months' duration and were aged 18 to 65. Other autoimmune disease, uncontrolled infection, pregnancy and lactation led to exclusion. Isolation of PBMCs was performed using over 9.5 ml of fresh peripheral blood. V lost 7 bases to trimming and J lost 4 bases, with 17 bases between them. Germline V CDR1 and CDR2: SNHLY, FYNNEI. The CDR3 is made up of 14 amino acids.

The material sequenced was peripheral blood. The sequence came from a woman aged 18-29 years with stable Graves' hyperthyroidism. This rearrangement joins TRBV2 to TRBJ2-7, with D perhaps TRBD1 (6 bases). CDR3 residues: CASKEEGDIYEQYF. The CDR3 region has the DNA TGTGCCAGCAAGGAAGAAGGGGACATATACGAGCAGTACTTC.